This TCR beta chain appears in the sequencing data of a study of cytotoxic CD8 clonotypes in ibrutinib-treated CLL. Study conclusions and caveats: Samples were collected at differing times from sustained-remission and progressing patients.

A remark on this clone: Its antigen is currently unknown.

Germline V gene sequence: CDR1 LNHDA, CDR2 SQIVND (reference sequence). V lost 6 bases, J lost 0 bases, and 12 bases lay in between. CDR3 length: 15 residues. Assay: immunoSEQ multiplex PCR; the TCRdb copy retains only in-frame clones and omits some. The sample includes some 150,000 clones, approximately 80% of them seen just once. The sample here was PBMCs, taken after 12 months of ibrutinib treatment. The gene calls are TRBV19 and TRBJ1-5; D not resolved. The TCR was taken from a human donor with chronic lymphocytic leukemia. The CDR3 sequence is CASRVGRYSNQPQHF. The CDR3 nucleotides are TGTGCCAGTAGGGTTGGGAGATATAGCAATCAGCCCCAGCATTTT.